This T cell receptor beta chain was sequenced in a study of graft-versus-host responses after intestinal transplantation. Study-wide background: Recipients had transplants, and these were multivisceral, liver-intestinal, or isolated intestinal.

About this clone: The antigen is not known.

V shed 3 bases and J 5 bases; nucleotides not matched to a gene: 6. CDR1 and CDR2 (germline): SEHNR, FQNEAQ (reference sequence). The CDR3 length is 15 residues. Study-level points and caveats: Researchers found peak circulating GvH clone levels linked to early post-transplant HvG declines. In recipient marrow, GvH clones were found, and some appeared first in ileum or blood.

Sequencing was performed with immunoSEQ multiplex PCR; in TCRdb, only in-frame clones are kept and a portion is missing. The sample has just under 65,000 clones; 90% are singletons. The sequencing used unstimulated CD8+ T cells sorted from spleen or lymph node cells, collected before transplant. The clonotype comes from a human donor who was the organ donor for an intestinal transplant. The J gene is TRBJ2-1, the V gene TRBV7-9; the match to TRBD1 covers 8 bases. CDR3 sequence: CASSFPTGGDNEQFF. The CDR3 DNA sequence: TGTGCCAGCAGCTTCCCCACAGGGGGTGACAATGAGCAGTTCTTC.